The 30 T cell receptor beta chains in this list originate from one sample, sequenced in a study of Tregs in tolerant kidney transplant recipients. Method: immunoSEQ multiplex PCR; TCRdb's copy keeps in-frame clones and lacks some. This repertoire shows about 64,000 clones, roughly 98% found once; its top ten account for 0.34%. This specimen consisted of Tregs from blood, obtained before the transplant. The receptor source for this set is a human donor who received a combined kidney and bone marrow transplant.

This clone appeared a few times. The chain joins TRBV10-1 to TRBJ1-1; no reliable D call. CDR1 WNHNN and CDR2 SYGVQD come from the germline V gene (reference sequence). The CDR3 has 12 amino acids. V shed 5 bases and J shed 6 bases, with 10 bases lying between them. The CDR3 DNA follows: TGCGCCAGCAGTCAGTACGGGGCTGAAGCTTTCTTT. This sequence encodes CASSQYGAEAFF.

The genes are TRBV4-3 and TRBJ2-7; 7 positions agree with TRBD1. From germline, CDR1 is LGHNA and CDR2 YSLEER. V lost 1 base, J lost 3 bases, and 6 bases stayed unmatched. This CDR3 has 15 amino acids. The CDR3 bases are TGCGCCAGCAGCCAAGCCTCAGGGGGTGGCTACGAGCAGTACTTC. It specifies CASSQASGGGYEQYF.

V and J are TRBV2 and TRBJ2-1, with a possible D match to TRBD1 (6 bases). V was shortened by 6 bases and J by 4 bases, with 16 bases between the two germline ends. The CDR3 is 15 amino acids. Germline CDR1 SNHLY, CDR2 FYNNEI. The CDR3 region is CASRPDRLIYNEQFF. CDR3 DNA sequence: TGTGCCAGCAGACCCGACAGGCTGATATACAATGAGCAGTTCTTC. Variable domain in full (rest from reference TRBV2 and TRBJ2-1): EPEVTQTPSHQVTQMGQEVILRCVPISNHLYFYWYRQILGQKVEFLVSFYNNEISEKSEIFDDQFSVERPDGSNFTLKIRSTKLEDSAMYFCASRPDRLIYNEQFFGPGTRLTVL.

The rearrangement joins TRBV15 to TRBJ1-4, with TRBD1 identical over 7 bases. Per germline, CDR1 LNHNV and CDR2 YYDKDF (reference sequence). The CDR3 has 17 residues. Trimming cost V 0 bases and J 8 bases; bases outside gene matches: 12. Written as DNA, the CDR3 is TGTGCCACCAGCAGAGATAAGGTTGCAGGGGGTTGGGAAAAACTGTTTTTT. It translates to CATSRDKVAGGWEKLFF. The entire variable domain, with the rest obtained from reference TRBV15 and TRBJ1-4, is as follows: DAMVIQNPRYQVTQFGKPVTLSCSQTLNHNVMYWYQQKSSQAPKLLFHYYDKDFNNEADTPDNFQSRRPNTSFCFLDIRSPGLGDTAMYLCATSRDKVAGGWEKLFFGSGTQLSVL.

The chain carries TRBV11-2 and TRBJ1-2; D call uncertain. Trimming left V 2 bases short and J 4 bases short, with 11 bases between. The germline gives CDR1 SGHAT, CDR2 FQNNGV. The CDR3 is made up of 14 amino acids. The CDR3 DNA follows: TGTGCCAGCAGCTTACTGGCAGGCCGCTATGGCTACACCTTC. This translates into CASSLLAGRYGYTF.

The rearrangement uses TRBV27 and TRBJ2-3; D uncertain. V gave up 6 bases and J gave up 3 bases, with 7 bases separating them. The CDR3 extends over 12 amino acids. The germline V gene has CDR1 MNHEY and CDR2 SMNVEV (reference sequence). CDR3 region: CASSPGTDTQYF. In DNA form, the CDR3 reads TGTGCCAGCAGCCCAGGTACAGATACGCAGTATTTT.

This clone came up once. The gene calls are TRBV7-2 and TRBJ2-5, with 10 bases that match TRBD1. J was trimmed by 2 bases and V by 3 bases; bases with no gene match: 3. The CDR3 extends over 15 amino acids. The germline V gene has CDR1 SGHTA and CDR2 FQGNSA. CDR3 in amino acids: CASSLDRGVQETQYF. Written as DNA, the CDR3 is TGTGCCAGCAGCTTGGACAGGGGGGTTCAAGAGACCCAGTACTTC.

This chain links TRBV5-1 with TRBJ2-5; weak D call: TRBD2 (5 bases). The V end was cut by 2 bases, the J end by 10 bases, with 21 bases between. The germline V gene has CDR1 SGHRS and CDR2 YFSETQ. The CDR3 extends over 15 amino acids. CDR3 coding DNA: TGCGCCAGCAGCTTTGCCACGGGATCTCCAAGTGTCCAGTACTTC. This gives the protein CASSFATGSPSVQYF.

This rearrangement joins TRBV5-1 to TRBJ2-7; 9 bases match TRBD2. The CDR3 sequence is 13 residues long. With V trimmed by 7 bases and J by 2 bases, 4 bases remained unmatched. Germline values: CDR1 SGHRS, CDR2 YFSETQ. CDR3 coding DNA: TGCGCCAGCCGTTCTAGCGGGGCCTACGAGCAGTACTTC. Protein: CASRSSGAYEQYF.

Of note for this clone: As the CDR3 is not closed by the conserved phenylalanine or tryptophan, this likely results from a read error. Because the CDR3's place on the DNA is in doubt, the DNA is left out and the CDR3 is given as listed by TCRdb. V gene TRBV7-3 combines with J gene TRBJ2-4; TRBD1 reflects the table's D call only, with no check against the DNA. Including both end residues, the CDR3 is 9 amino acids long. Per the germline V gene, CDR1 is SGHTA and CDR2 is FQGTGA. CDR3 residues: CASNPPPSG.

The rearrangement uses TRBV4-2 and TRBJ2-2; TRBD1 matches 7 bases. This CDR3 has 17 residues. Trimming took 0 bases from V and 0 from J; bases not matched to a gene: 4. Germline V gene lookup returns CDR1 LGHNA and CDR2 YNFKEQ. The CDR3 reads CASSQDRGQSNTGELFF. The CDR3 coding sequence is TGTGCCAGCAGCCAAGATCGGGGACAGTCGAACACCGGGGAGCTGTTTTTT.

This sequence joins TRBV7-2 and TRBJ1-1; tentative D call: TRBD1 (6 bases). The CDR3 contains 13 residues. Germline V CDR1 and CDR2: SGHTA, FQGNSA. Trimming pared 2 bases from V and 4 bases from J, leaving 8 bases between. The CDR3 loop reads CASSLSRGTEAFF. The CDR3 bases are TGTGCCAGCAGCTTATCCAGGGGCACTGAAGCTTTCTTT.

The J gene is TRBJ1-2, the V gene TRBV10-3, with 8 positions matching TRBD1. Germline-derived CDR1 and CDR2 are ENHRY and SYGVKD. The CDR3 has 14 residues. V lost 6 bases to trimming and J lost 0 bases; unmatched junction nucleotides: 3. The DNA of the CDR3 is TGTGCCATCAGCGCGGACAGGGCTAACTATGGCTACACCTTC. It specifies CAISADRANYGYTF.

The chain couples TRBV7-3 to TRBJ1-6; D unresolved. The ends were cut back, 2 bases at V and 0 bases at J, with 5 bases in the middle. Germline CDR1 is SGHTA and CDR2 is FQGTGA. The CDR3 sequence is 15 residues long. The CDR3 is CASSLESSYNSPLHF. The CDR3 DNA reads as TGTGCCAGCAGCTTAGAGAGCTCCTATAATTCACCCCTCCACTTT.

The CDR3 DNA follows: TGCAGCGTGATCCGACAGGGCGGAAACACTGAAGCTTTCTTT. Its protein product is CSVIRQGGNTEAFF. V and J are TRBV29-1 and TRBJ1-1; 7 positions match TRBD1. The CDR3 has 14 residues. J lost 2 bases, V lost 6 bases, and 9 bases had no gene match. Germline lookup yields CDR1 SQVTM and CDR2 ANQGSEA.

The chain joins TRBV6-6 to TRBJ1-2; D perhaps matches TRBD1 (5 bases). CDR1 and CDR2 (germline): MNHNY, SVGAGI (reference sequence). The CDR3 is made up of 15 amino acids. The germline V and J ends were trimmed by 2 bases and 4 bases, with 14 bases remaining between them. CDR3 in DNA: TGTGCCAGCAGTTACATCCCAGCCGGGGGCTATGGCTACACCTTC. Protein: CASSYIPAGGYGYTF.

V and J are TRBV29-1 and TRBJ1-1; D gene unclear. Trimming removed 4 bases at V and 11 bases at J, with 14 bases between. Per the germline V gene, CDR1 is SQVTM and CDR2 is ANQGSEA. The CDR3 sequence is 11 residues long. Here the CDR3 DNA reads TGCAGCGTTGCGTCCCCGGGAGGGGCTTTCTTT. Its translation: CSVASPGGAFF.

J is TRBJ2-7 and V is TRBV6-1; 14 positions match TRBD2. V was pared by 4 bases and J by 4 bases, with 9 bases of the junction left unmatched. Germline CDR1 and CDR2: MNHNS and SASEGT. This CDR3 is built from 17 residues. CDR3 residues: CASSGPTSGRASYEQYF. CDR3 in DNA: TGTGCCAGCAGTGGCCCGACTAGCGGGAGGGCCTCATACGAGCAGTACTTC.

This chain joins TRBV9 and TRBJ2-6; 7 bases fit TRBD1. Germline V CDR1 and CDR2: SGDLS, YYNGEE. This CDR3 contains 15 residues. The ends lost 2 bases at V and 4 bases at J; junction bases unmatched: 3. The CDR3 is CASSVEGAGANVLTF. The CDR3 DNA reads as TGTGCCAGCAGCGTTGAGGGGGCGGGGGCCAACGTCCTGACTTTC.

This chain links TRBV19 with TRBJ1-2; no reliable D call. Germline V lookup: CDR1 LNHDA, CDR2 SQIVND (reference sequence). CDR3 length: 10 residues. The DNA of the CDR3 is TGTATCGCGGGCGACTATGGCTACACCTTC. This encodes CIAGDYGYTF.

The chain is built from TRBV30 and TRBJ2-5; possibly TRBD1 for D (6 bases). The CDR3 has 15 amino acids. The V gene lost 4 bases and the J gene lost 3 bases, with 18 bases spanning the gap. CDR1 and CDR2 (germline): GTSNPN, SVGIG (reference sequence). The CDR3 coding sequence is TGTGCCTGGAACAAAGGACAGAGATTAGAAGAGACCCAGTACTTC. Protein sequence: CAWNKGQRLEETQYF.

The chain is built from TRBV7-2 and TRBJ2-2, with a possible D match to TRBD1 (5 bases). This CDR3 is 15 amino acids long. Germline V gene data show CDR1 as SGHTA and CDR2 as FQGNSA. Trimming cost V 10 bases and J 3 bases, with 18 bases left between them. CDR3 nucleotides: TGTGCCACCACAACCTATACAGGTTACACCGGGGAGCTGTTTTTT. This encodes CATTTYTGYTGELFF.

CDR3 nucleotide sequence: TGTGCCAGCAGTTACTCGGGACTAGCGGGTTACGAGCAGTACTTC. It yields the protein CASSYSGLAGYEQYF. This chain connects TRBV6-5 to TRBJ2-7; 12 nucleotides agree with TRBD2. This CDR3 spans 15 amino acids. V dropped 0 bases and J dropped 4; count of bases not matched to a gene: 1. Per germline, CDR1 MNHEY and CDR2 SVGAGI.

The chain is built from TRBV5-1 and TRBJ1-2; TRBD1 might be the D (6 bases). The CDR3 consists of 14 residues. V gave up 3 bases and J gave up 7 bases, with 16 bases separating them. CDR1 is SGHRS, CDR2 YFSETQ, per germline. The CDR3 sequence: CASSYMTGFLGYTF. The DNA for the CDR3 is TGCGCCAGCAGCTACATGACAGGATTCCTTGGCTACACCTTC.

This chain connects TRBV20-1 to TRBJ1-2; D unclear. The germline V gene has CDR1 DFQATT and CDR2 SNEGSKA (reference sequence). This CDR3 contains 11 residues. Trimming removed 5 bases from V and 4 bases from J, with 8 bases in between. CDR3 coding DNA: TGCAGTGCTGACATCTTCTATGGCTACACCTTC. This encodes CSADIFYGYTF.

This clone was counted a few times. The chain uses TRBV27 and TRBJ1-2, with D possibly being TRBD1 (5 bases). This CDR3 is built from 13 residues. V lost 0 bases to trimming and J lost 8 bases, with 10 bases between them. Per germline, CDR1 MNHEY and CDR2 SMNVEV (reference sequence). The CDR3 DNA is TGTGCCAGCAGTTTATCCGCCCAGGGAGGCTACACCTTC. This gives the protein CASSLSAQGGYTF.

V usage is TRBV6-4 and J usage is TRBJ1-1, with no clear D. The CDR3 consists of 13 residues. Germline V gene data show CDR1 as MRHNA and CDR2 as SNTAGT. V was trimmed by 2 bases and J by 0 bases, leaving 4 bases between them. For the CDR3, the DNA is TGTGCCAGCAGTGACCAGTTGAACACTGAAGCTTTCTTT. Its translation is CASSDQLNTEAFF.

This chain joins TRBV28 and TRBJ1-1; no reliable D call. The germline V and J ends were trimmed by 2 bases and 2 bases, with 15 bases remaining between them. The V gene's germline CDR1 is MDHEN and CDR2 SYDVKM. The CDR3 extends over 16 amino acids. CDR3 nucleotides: TGTGCCAGCAGTTTAGAGGCAGAAGGCTTAAACACTGAAGCTTTCTTT. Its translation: CASSLEAEGLNTEAFF.

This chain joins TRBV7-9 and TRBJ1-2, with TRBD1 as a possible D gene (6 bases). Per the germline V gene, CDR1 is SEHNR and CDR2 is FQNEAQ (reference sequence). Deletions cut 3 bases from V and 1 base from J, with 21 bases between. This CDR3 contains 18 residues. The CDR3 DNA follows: TGTGCCAGCAGCTTTTTCCCACCAAGGAGGGGGGGTAACTATGGCTACACCTTC. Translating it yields CASSFFPPRRGGNYGYTF. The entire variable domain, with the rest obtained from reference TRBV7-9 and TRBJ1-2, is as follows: DTGVSQNPRHKITKRGQNVTFRCDPISEHNRLYWYRQTLGQGPEFLTYFQNEAQLEKSRLLSDRFSAERPKGSFSTLEIQRTEQGDSAMYLCASSFFPPRRGGNYGYTFGSGTRLTVV.

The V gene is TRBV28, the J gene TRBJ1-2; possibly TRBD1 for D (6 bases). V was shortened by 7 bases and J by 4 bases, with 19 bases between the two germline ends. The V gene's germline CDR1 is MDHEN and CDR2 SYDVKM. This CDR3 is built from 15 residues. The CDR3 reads CASTYWSRGLYGYTF. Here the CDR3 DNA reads TGTGCCAGCACCTATTGGAGCAGGGGCCTCTATGGCTACACCTTC.